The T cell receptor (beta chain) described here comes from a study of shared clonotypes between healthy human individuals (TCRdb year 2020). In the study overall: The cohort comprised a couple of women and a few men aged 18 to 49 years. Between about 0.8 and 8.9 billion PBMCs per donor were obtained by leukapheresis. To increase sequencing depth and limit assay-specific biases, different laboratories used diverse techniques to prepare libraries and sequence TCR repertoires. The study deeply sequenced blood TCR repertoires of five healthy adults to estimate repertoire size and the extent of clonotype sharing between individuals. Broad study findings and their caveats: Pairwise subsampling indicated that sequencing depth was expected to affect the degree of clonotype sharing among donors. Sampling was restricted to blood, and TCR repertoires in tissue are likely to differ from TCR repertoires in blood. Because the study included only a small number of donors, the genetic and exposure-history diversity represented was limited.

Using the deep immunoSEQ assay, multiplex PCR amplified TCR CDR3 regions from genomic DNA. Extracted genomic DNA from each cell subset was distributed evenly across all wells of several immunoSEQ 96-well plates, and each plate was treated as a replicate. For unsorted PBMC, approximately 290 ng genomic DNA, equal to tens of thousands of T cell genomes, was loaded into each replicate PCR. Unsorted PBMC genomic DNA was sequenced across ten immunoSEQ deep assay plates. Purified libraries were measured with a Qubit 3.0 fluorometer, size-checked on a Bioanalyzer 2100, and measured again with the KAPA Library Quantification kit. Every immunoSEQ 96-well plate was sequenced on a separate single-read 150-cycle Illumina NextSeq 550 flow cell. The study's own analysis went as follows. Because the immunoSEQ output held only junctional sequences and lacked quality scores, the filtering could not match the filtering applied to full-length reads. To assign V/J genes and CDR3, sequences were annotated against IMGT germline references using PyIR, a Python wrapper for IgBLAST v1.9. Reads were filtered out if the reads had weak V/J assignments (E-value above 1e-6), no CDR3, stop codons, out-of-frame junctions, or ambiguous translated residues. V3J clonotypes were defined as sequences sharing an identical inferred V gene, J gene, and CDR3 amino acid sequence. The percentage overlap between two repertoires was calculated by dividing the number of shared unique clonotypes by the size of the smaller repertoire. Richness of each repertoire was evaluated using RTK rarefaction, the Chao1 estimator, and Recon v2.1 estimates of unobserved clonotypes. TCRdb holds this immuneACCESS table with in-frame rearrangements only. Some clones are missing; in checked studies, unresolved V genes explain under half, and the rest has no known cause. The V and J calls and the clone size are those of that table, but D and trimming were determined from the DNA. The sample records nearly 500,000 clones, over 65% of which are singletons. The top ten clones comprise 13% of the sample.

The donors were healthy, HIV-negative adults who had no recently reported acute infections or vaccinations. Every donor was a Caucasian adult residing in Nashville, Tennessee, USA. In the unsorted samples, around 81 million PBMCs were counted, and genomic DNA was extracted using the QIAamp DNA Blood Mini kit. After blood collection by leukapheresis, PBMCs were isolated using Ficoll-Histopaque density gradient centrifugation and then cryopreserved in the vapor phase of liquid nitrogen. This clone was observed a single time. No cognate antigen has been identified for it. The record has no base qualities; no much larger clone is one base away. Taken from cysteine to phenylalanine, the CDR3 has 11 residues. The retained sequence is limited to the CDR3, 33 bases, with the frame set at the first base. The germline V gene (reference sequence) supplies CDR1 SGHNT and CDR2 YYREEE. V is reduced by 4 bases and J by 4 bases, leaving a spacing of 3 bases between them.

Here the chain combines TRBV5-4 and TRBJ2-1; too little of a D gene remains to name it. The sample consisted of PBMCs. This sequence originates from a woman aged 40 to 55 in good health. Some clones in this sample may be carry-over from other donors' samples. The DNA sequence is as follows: TGTGCCAGCAGCGTGTACAATGAGCAGTTCTTC. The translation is CASSVYNEQFF. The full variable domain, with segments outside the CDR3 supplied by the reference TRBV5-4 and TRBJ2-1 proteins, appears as ETGVTQSPTHLIKTRGQQVTLRCSSQSGHNTVSWYQQALGQGPQFIFQYYREEENGRGNFPPRFSGLQFPNYSSELNVNALELDDSALYLCASSVYNEQFFGPGTRLTVL.